This T cell receptor beta chain was observed in a study of blood T cell repertoires in COVID-19. On the study more broadly: Collection of acute and convalescent COVID-19 samples took place in the United States, Italy and Spain. T cells, B-cell-depleted T cells, or PBMCs provided the cDNA or gDNA that served as material.

The V end lost 5 bases, the J end lost 1 base, and 15 bases lay between the germline ends. This CDR3 has 17 residues. CDR1 is SNHLY and CDR2 is FYNNEI in the germline V gene. Original processing methods: From reference gene primer amplification, estimates of nucleated cell counts were derived. Profiling relied on immunoSEQ multiplex PCR, and the TCRdb table lists in-frame clones only, not all of them. The V and J calls and clone size are taken from that table; D and trimming were inferred from the DNA. The top ten clones hold approximately 6.3% of a sample with under 100,000 clones, 85% to 95% of them seen once.

The gene calls are TRBV2 and TRBJ2-6; the D gene is possibly TRBD2 (5 bases). The sequence was obtained from a woman aged 60-70 years with active COVID-19. The sample taken for sequencing was peripheral blood. The chain's CDR3 is CASSRSGRSSGANVLTF. CDR3 DNA: TGTGCCAGCAGTCGAAGCGGCAGGTCGTCTGGGGCCAACGTCCTGACTTTC. Supplemented by reference TRBV2 and TRBJ2-6, the full variable domain reads EPEVTQTPSHQVTQMGQEVILRCVPISNHLYFYWYRQILGQKVEFLVSFYNNEISEKSEIFDDQFSVERPDGSNFTLKIRSTKLEDSAMYFCASSRSGRSSGANVLTFGAGSRLTVL.